This T cell receptor (beta chain) emerged from a study of blood T cell repertoires in COVID-19. Study as a whole: The analysed material was cDNA or gDNA that came from T cells, B-cell-depleted T cells, or PBMCs.

The protocol was immunoSEQ multiplex PCR, while the TCRdb copy is restricted to in-frame clones and leaves out a portion. The sample records under 130,000 clones, 85% being singletons. The source of this sequence is a man aged 45-65 years with acute or convalescent COVID-19. The material sequenced was peripheral blood.

The chain's CDR3 is CASSSLGTSSYEQYF. The CDR3 DNA sequence: TGTGCCAGCAGCTCCTTGGGGACTAGCTCCTACGAGCAGTACTTC. The rearrangement joins TRBV5-6 to TRBJ2-7; 8 bases agree with TRBD2. Germline values: CDR1 SGHDT, CDR2 YYEEEE. The junction had 5 bases not matched to a gene; V was cut back by 3 bases and J by 0 bases. This CDR3 has 15 residues.